The source of this T cell receptor (beta chain) is a study of blood T cell repertoires in COVID-19. Looking at the study overall: The samples span acute and convalescent COVID-19 from the United States, Italy and Spain. PBMCs, B-cell-depleted T cells, or T cells were the source of the cDNA or gDNA that made up the material.

Original methodology: Estimation of nucleated cell counts relied on the amplification of reference gene primers. TCRdb's copy holds only in-frame clones and misses some; the assay was immunoSEQ multiplex PCR. V and J calls and clone size follow that table, whereas D and trimming were derived from the DNA. The repertoire includes about 98,000 clones, around nine tenths of them detected once, and under 13% sits in the top ten. The TCR sequence derives from a man between 45 and 60 years old with acute or convalescent COVID-19. The specimen was peripheral blood.

DNA of the CDR3: TGCGCCAGCAGTGACAGGGGAAACTCTGGAAACACCATATATTTT. Its protein is CASSDRGNSGNTIYF. The genes are TRBV10-2 and TRBJ1-3; maybe TRBD1 (6 bases). The V gene lost 3 bases and the J gene lost 0 bases, with 9 bases spanning the gap. The germline gives CDR1 WSHSY, CDR2 SAAADI. The CDR3 consists of 15 residues.